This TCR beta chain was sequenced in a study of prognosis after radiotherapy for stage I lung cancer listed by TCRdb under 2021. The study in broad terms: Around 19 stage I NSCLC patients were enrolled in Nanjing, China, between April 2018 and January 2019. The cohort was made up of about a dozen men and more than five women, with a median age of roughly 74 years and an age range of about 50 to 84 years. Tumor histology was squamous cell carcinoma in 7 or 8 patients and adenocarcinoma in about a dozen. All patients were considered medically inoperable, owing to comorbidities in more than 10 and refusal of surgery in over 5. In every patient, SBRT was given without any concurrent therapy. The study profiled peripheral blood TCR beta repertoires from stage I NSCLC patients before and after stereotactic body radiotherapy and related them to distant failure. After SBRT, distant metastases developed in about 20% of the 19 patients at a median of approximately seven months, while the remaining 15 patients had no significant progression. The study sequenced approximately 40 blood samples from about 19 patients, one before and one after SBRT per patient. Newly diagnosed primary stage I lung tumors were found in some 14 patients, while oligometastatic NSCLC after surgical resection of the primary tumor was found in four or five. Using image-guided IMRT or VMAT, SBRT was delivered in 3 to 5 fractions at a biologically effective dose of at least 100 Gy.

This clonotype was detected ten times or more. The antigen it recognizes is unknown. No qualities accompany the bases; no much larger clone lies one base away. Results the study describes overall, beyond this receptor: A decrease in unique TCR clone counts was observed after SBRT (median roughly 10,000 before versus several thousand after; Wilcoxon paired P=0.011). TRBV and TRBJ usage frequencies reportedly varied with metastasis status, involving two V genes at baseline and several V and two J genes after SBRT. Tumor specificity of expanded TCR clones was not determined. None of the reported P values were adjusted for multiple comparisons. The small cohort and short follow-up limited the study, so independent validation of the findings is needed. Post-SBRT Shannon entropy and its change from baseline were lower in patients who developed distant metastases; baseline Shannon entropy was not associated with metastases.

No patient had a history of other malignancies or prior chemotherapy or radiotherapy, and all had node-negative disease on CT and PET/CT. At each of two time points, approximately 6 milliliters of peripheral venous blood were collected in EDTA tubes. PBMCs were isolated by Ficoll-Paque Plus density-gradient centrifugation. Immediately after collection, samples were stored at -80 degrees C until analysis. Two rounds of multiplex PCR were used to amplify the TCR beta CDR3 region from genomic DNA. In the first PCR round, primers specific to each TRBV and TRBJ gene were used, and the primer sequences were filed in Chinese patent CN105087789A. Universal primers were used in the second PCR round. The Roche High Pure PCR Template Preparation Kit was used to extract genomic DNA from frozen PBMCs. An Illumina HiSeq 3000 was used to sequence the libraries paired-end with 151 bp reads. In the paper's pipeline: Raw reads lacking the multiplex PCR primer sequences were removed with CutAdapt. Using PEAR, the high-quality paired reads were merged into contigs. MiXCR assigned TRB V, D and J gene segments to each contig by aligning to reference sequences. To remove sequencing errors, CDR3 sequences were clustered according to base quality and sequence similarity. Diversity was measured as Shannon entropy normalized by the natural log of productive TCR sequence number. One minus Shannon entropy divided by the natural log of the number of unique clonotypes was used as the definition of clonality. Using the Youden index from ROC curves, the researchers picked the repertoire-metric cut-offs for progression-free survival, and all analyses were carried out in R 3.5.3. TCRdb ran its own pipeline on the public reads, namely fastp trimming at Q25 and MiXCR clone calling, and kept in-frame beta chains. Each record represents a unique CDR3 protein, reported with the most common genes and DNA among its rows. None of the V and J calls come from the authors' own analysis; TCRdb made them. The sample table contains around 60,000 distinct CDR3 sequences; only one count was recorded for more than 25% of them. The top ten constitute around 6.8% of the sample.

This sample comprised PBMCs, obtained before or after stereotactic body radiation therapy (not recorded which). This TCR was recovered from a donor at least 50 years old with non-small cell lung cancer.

The CDR3 protein is CSASTGGGVNYGYTF. The base sequence is TGCAGTGCTAGTACGGGGGGCGGGGTAAACTATGGCTACACCTTC. Recombination connected TRBV20-1 to TRBJ1-2; the D gene is perhaps TRBD1, on 6 matching bases. The CDR3 sequence holds 15 residues, the cysteine and phenylalanine included. The read is trimmed to its CDR3 DNA, 45 bases read in frame from base 1. CDR1 DFQATT and CDR2 SNEGSKA are derived from the germline V gene (reference sequence). Relative to germline, V is 3 bases shorter and J is 2 bases shorter, with 16 bases between their ends.